The rows below give T cell receptor beta chains drawn from one sample of a study of beta chain features in type 1 diabetes. The data were produced by immunoSEQ multiplex PCR, yet TCRdb's version contains in-frame clones alone and is incomplete. The table includes under 850,000 clones, 13% detected once. The specimen was naive CD4+ T cells from blood. All receptors come from a man aged 18 to 30 with type 1 diabetes. The CDR3 runs from the conserved cysteine through the conserved F or W. The D gene is left open where the match is weak. Size is omitted from some rows. Given values are once, few, many or a class for expanded clones.

clone size: few
V gene: TRBV7-3
J gene: TRBJ1-6
D gene: TRBD1
CDR3 DNA: TGTGCCAGCAGCCCTTCCGGACAGGGCGACTCACCCCTCCACTTT
CDR3 protein: CASSPSGQGDSPLHF

clone size: .
V gene: TRBV4-2
J gene: TRBJ1-5
D gene: TRBD1
CDR3 DNA: TGTGCCAGCAGCGAAGATAAAGGGGCGACAGGGACTAGCAATCAGCCCCAGCATTTT
CDR3 protein: CASSEDKGATGTSNQPQHF

clone size: few
V gene: TRBV2
J gene: TRBJ2-7
D gene: TRBD2
CDR3 DNA: TGTGCCACTACGACAGGGACTAGCCTCAGGCAGTACTTC
CDR3 protein: CATTTGTSLRQYF

clone size: few
V gene: TRBV11-2
J gene: TRBJ2-3
D gene: .
CDR3 DNA: TGTGCCAGCAGCATCGGACAGCGTAGCACAGATACGCAGTATTTT
CDR3 protein: CASSIGQRSTDTQYF

clone size: few
V gene: TRBV9
J gene: TRBJ2-1
D gene: .
CDR3 DNA: TGTGCCAGCAGCGTTCAGGGTTCCTACAATGAGCAGTTCTTC
CDR3 protein: CASSVQGSYNEQFF

clone size: few
V gene: TRBV6-5
J gene: TRBJ1-5
D gene: .
CDR3 DNA: TGTGCCAGCAGTTACTCTGAGAGGGATCAGCCCCAGCATTTT
CDR3 protein: CASSYSERDQPQHF

clone size: few
V gene: TRBV18
J gene: TRBJ1-1
D gene: .
CDR3 DNA: TGTGCCAGCTCACCAGGTCGTCTGGGCACTGAAGCTTTCTTT
CDR3 protein: CASSPGRLGTEAFF

clone size: few
V gene: TRBV7-9
J gene: TRBJ2-3
D gene: TRBD2
CDR3 DNA: TGTGCCAGCAGCCCCACCCCGCGGGGGATTAGCACAGATACGCAGTATTTT
CDR3 protein: CASSPTPRGISTDTQYF

clone size: .
V gene: TRBV6-1
J gene: TRBJ2-5
D gene: .
CDR3 DNA: TGTGCCACCGACTGGGTCAGTGAGGAGACCCAGTACTTC
CDR3 protein: CATDWVSEETQYF

clone size: few
V gene: TRBV27
J gene: TRBJ1-6
D gene: TRBD1
CDR3 DNA: TGTGCCAGCAGCCCTATGGGGGACAGATATCGTTCACCCCTCCACTTT
CDR3 protein: CASSPMGDRYRSPLHF

clone size: .
V gene: TRBV2
J gene: TRBJ2-7
D gene: .
CDR3 DNA: TGTGCCAGCAGTGAAGCCCGGGACCGAAAGAGCTCCTACGAGCAGTACTTC
CDR3 protein: CASSEARDRKSSYEQYF

clone size: few
V gene: TRBV28
J gene: TRBJ2-3
D gene: .
CDR3 DNA: TGTGCCAGCAGTTTAGGGGGCAGGGGGAGGAATACGCAGTATTTT
CDR3 protein: CASSLGGRGRNTQYF

clone size: .
V gene: TRBV29-1
J gene: TRBJ1-2
D gene: .
CDR3 DNA: TGCAGCGTTGGGGACACGAGCCCCTATGGCTACACCTTC
CDR3 protein: CSVGDTSPYGYTF

clone size: few
V gene: TRBV27
J gene: TRBJ2-7
D gene: .
CDR3 DNA: TGTGCCAGCAGTTCAAGACAGGCACTTGACTACGAGCAGTACTTC
CDR3 protein: CASSSRQALDYEQYF

clone size: .
V gene: TRBV9
J gene: TRBJ2-2
D gene: .
CDR3 DNA: TGTGCCAGCAATCGTAGGGGGTTCTTGGACACCGGGGAGCTGTTTTTT
CDR3 protein: CASNRRGFLDTGELFF

clone size: .
V gene: TRBV9
J gene: TRBJ1-1
D gene: TRBD1
CDR3 DNA: TGTGCCAGCAGCACCCGACAGGGTTTCACTGAAGCTTTCTTT
CDR3 protein: CASSTRQGFTEAFF

clone size: few
V gene: TRBV10-3
J gene: TRBJ2-1
D gene: .
CDR3 DNA: TGTGCCATCAGTGAGTCAGGAACCTACAATGAGCAGTTCTTC
CDR3 protein: CAISESGTYNEQFF

clone size: .
V gene: TRBV6-5
J gene: TRBJ1-6
D gene: .
CDR3 DNA: TGTGCCAGCAGTTACTGGGGCGGGCCGTCTTCACCCCTCCACTTT
CDR3 protein: CASSYWGGPSSPLHF

clone size: few
V gene: TRBV5-1
J gene: TRBJ2-3
D gene: TRBD1
CDR3 DNA: TGCGCCAGCAGCTCCGGACAGGGGGGACCAGATACGCAGTATTTT
CDR3 protein: CASSSGQGGPDTQYF

clone size: .
V gene: TRBV11-2
J gene: TRBJ2-7
D gene: .
CDR3 DNA: TGTGCCAGCAGCCCTAAAGGAGCGGTCCTCTCCTACGAGCAGTACTTC
CDR3 protein: CASSPKGAVLSYEQYF

clone size: .
V gene: TRBV19
J gene: TRBJ1-5
D gene: TRBD1
CDR3 DNA: TGTGCCAGTAGAAGGACAGGGAATCAGCCCCAGCATTTT
CDR3 protein: CASRRTGNQPQHF

clone size: few
V gene: TRBV27
J gene: TRBJ1-1
D gene: .
CDR3 DNA: TGTGCCAGCCCGGGGGGGCGGCACACTGAAGCTTTCTTT
CDR3 protein: CASPGGRHTEAFF